These 9 T cell receptor beta chains came from one sample sequenced in a study of shared clonotypes between healthy human individuals. Measured with immunoSEQ multiplex PCR; TCRdb has only the in-frame clones, and not every one. The profile shows some 1,400,000 clones, roughly 95% of them singletons. Sequencing was done on a sample of naive CD4+ T cells sorted from blood. Regarding subset: CD45RA+ positively selected. All receptors derive from a man between 25 and 39 years old in good health.

The count of this clone is one. V gene TRBV27 combines with J gene TRBJ2-6; TRBD2 is a possible D gene (5 bases). This CDR3 spans 15 amino acids. With 8 bases removed from V and 3 bases from J, the gap between germline ends came to 14 bases. The V gene's germline CDR1 is MNHEY and CDR2 SMNVEV (reference sequence). CDR3 sequence (DNA): TGTGCCAGCTCCAGATCCGGGGTTGGGGCCAACGTCCTGACTTTC. Translation: CASSRSGVGANVLTF. Supplemented by reference TRBV27 and TRBJ2-6, the full variable domain reads EAQVTQNPRYLITVTGKKLTVTCSQNMNHEYMSWYRQDPGLGLRQIYYSMNVEVTDKGDVPEGYKVSRKEKRNFPLILESPSPNQTSLYFCASSRSGVGANVLTFGAGSRLTVL.

V and J are TRBV11-2 and TRBJ2-4, with D maybe TRBD2 (5 bases). The germline CDR1 and CDR2 sequences are SGHAT and FQNNGV. The V end lost 8 bases, the J end lost 0 bases, and 8 bases lay between the germline ends. CDR3 length equals 13 residues. The CDR3 sequence is CASGGLAKNIQYF. The CDR3, as DNA: TGTGCCAGCGGAGGTCTAGCCAAAAACATTCAGTACTTC.

J is TRBJ2-5 and V is TRBV11-2, with a weak D call TRBD1 (6 bases). CDR3 length equals 14 residues. Germline CDR1 and CDR2: SGHAT and FQNNGV. Trimming shortened V by 6 bases and J by 2 bases, and 13 bases separated the two germline ends. CDR3: CASSHKGTQETQYF. In DNA, the CDR3 is TGTGCCAGCAGTCATAAGGGGACACAAGAGACCCAGTACTTC.

This chain joins TRBV30 and TRBJ2-7; D is possibly TRBD1 (5 bases). This CDR3 region has 13 residues. The germline V gene has CDR1 GTSNPN and CDR2 SVGIG (reference sequence). Trimming took 2 bases from V and 2 from J, leaving 10 bases between them. CDR3 residues: CAWSNRQTYEQYF. Here the CDR3 DNA reads TGTGCCTGGAGTAACCGACAGACCTACGAGCAGTACTTC.

This clone was counted once. The chain is built from TRBV15 and TRBJ2-1; no definite D call. V lost 0 bases, J lost 6 bases, and 12 bases lay in between. The length of the CDR3 is 15 residues. In germline, CDR1 is LNHNV, CDR2 YYDKDF (reference sequence). The CDR3 here is CATSRDSALINEQFF. For the CDR3, the DNA is TGTGCCACCAGCAGAGATAGTGCCCTAATCAATGAGCAGTTCTTC.

V usage is TRBV15 and J usage is TRBJ2-5; 9 positions match TRBD2. After removal of 0 bases from V and 5 bases from J, the junction contained 4 bases not matched to a gene. The length of the CDR3 is 15 residues. The germline CDR1 and CDR2 sequences are LNHNV and YYDKDF (reference sequence). CDR3 amino acids: CATSRDPLAGETQYF. In DNA, the CDR3 is TGTGCCACCAGCAGAGATCCCCTAGCGGGGGAGACCCAGTACTTC. The full variable domain, its missing parts supplied by reference TRBV15 and TRBJ2-5, is DAMVIQNPRYQVTQFGKPVTLSCSQTLNHNVMYWYQQKSSQAPKLLFHYYDKDFNNEADTPDNFQSRRPNTSFCFLDIRSPGLGDTAMYLCATSRDPLAGETQYFGPGTRLLVL.

The V gene is TRBV2, the J gene TRBJ1-1; D uncertain. The CDR3 runs 14 residues. Germline loops: CDR1 SNHLY, CDR2 FYNNEI. Trimming cost V 5 bases and J 3 bases, with 13 bases left between them. CDR3 residues: CASSKEGYDTEAFF. The CDR3 DNA reads as TGTGCCAGCAGTAAAGAGGGTTATGACACTGAAGCTTTCTTT. The full variable domain, rest sourced from reference TRBV2 and TRBJ1-1, is EPEVTQTPSHQVTQMGQEVILRCVPISNHLYFYWYRQILGQKVEFLVSFYNNEISEKSEIFDDQFSVERPDGSNFTLKIRSTKLEDSAMYFCASSKEGYDTEAFFGQGTRLTVV.

The chain joins TRBV28 to TRBJ2-7; TRBD1 agrees at 8 bases. Germline V gene sequence: CDR1 MDHEN, CDR2 SYDVKM. The CDR3 has 17 amino acids. The ends lost 3 bases at V and 0 bases at J; junction bases unmatched: 10. CDR3 nucleotides: TGTGCCAGCAGTTTTCACTGGCTGGACAGGGTCTCCTACGAGCAGTACTTC. Its protein product is CASSFHWLDRVSYEQYF. Filled out from reference TRBV28 and TRBJ2-7, the complete variable domain reads DVKVTQSSRYLVKRTGEKVFLECVQDMDHENMFWYRQDPGLGLRLIYFSYDVKMKEKGDIPEGYSVSREKKERFSLILESASTNQTSMYLCASSFHWLDRVSYEQYFGPGTRLTVT.

This chain links TRBV30 with TRBJ2-1, with TRBD2 matching over 7 bases. Germline V lookup: CDR1 GTSNPN, CDR2 SVGIG (reference sequence). The length of the CDR3 is 12 residues. Trimming cost V 4 bases and J 15 bases; bases outside gene matches: 12. The chain's CDR3 is CAWKLTSASPFF. The CDR3, as DNA: TGTGCCTGGAAACTAACTAGCGCAAGTCCGTTCTTC.